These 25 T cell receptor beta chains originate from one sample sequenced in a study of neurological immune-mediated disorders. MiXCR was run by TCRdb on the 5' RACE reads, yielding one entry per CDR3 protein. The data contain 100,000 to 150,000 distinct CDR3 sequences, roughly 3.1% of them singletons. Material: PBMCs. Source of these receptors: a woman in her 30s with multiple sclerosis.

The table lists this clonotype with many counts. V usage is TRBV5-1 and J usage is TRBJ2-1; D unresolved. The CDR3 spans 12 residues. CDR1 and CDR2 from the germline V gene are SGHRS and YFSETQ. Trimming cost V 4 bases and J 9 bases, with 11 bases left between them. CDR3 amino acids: CASSGLNLEQFF. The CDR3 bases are TGCGCCAGCAGCGGGTTGAACCTTGAGCAGTTCTTC.

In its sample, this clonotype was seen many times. This chain's CDR3 is CASSLDPGWTEAFF. As DNA, the CDR3 is TGTGCCAGCAGCTTAGATCCGGGTTGGACTGAAGCTTTCTTT. The chain joins TRBV7-8 to TRBJ1-1; no clear D. The ends were cut back, 1 base at V and 5 bases at J, with 11 bases in the middle. The CDR3 spans 14 residues. Per germline, CDR1 SGHVS and CDR2 FQNEAQ.

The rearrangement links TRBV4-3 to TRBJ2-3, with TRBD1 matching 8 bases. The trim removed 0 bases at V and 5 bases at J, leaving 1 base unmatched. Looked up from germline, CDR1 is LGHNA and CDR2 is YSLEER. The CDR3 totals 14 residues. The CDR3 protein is CASSQDRGQDTQYF. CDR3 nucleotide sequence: TGCGCCAGCAGCCAAGACAGGGGGCAAGATACGCAGTATTTT.

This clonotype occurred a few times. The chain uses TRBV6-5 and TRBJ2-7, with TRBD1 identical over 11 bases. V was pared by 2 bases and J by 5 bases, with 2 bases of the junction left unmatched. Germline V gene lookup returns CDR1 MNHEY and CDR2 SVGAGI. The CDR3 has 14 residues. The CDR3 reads CASSYPDRGHEQYF. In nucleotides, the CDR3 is TGTGCCAGCAGTTACCCGGACAGGGGGCACGAGCAGTACTTC.

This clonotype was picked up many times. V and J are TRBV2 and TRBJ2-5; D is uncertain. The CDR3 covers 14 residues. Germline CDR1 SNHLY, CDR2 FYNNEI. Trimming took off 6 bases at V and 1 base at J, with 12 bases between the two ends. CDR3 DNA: TGTGCCAGCAGAGCAATTTACTTCCAAGAGACCCAGTACTTC. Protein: CASRAIYFQETQYF.

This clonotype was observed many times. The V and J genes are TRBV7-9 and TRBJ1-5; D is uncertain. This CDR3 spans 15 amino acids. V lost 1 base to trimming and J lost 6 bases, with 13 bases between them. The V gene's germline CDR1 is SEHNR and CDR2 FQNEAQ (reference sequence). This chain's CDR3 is CASSLGGERGQPQHF. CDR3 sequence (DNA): TGTGCCAGCAGCTTAGGTGGGGAGCGCGGTCAGCCCCAGCATTTT.

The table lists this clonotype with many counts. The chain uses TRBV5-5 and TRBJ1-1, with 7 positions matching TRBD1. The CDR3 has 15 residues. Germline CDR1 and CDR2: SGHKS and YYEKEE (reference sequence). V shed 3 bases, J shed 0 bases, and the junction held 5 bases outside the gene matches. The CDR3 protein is CASSSTGALNTEAFF. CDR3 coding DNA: TGTGCCAGCAGCTCAACAGGGGCCCTGAACACTGAAGCTTTCTTT. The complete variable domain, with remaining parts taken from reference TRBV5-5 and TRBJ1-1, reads DAGVTQSPTHLIKTRGQQVTLRCSPISGHKSVSWYQQVLGQGPQFIFQYYEKEERGRGNFPDRFSARQFPNYSSELNVNALLLGDSALYLCASSSTGALNTEAFFGQGTRLTVV.

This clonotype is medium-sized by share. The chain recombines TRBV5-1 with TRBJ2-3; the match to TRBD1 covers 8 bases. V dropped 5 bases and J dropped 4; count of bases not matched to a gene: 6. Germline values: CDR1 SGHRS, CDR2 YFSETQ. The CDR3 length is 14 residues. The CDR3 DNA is TGCGCCAGCAGACACGGACAGGGCCCAGATACGCAGTATTTT. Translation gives CASRHGQGPDTQYF.

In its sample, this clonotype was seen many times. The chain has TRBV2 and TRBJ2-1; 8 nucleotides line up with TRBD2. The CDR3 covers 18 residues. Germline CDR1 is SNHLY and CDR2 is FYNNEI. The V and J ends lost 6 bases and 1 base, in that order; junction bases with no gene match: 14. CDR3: CASRVSGAMFVSYNEQFF. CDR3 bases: TGTGCCAGCAGGGTTAGCGGGGCGATGTTTGTGTCCTACAATGAGCAGTTCTTC.

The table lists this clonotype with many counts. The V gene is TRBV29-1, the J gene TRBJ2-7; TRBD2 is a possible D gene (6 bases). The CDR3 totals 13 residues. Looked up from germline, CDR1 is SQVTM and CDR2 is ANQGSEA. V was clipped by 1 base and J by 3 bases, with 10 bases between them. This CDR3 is CSVEGRGNYEQYF. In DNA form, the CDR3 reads TGCAGCGTTGAAGGCCGGGGGAACTACGAGCAGTACTTC.

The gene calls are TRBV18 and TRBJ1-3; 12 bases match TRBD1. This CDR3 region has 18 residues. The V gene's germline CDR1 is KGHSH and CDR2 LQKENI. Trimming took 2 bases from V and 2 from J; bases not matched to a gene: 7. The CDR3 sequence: CASSPTAGQGATGNTIYF. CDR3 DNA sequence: TGTGCCAGCTCACCAACGGCGGGACAGGGGGCGACTGGAAACACCATATATTTT.

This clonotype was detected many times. CDR3 DNA: TGCAGCGTAGGTGTCTCCTACGAGCAGTACTTC. It translates to CSVGVSYEQYF. The rearrangement links TRBV29-1 to TRBJ2-7; no firm D call. Germline V CDR1 and CDR2: SQVTM, ANQGSEA. The CDR3 spans 11 residues. With 6 bases removed from V and 0 bases from J, the gap between germline ends came to 6 bases.

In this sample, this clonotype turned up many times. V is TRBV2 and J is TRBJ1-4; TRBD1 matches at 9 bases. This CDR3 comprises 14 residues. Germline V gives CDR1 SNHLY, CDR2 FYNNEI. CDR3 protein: CATGGNAPSGKLFF. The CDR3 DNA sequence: TGTGCTACAGGGGGCAATGCCCCCTCAGGAAAACTGTTTTTT.

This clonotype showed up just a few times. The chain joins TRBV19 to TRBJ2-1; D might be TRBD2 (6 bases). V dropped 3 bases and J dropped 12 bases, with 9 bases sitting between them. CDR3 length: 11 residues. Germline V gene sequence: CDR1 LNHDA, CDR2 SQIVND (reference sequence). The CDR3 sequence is CASSIGGGQFF. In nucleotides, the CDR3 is TGTGCCAGTAGTATCGGGGGAGGGCAGTTCTTC.

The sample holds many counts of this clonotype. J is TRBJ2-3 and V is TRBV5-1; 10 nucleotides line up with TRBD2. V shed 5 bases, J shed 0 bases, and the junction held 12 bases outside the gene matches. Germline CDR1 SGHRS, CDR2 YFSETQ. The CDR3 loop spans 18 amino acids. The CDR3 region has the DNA TGCGCCAGCAGTCGGGGGGAGAAGACTAGCGGGAGCACAGATACGCAGTATTTT. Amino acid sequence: CASSRGEKTSGSTDTQYF.

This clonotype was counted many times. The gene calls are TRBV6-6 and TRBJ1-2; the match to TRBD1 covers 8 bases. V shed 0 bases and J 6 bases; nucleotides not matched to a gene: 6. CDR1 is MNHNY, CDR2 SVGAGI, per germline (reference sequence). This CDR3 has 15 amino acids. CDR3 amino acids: CASSYSAGGDDGYTF. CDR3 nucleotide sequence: TGTGCCAGCAGTTACTCAGCAGGGGGCGATGATGGCTACACCTTC.

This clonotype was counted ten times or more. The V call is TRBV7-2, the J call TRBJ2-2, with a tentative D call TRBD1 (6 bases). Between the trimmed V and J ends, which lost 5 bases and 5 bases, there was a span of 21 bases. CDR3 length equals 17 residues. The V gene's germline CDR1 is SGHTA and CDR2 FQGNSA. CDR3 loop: CASSLAPGTSHTGELFF. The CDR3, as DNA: TGTGCCAGCAGCCTCGCTCCCGGGACATCTCATACCGGGGAGCTGTTTTTT.

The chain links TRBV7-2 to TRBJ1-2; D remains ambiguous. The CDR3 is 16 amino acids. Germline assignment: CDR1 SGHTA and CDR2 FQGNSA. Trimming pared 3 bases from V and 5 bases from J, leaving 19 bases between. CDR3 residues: CASSFARLGTSYGYTF. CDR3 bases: TGTGCCAGCAGCTTTGCCAGGTTGGGTACGTCATATGGCTACACCTTC. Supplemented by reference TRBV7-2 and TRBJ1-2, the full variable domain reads GAGVSQSPSNKVTEKGKDVELRCDPISGHTALYWYRQSLGQGLEFLIYFQGNSAPDKSGLPSDRFSAERTGGSVSTLTIQRTQQEDSAVYLCASSFARLGTSYGYTFGSGTRLTVV.

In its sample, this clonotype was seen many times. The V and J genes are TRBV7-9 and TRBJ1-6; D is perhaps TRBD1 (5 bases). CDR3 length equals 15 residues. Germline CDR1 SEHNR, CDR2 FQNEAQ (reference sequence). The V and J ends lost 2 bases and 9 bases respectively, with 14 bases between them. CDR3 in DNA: TGTGCCAGCAGCTTACCGGGGGGTAGCAGTTCACCCCTCCACTTT. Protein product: CASSLPGGSSSPLHF.

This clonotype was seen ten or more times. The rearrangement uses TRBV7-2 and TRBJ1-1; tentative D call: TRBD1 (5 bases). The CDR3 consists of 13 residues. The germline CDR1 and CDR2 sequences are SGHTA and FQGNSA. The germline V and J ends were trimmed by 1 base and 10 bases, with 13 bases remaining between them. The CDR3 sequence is CASSLGLGTGAFF. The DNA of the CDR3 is TGTGCCAGCAGCTTAGGTTTGGGGACGGGAGCTTTCTTT. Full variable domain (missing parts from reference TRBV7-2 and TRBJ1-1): GAGVSQSPSNKVTEKGKDVELRCDPISGHTALYWYRQSLGQGLEFLIYFQGNSAPDKSGLPSDRFSAERTGGSVSTLTIQRTQQEDSAVYLCASSLGLGTGAFFGQGTRLTVV.

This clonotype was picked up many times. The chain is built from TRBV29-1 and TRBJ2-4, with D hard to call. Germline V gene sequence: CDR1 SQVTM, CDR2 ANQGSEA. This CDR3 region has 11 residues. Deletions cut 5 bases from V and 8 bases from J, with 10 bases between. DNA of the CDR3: TGCAGCGTTACCCAGAAGGACATTCAGTACTTC. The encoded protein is CSVTQKDIQYF.

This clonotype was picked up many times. CDR3 coding DNA: TGTGCCAGCAGCTTATTCGATCGGGGGGGCGGTGGCTACACCTTC. This sequence encodes CASSLFDRGGGGYTF. The chain couples TRBV7-2 to TRBJ1-2; tentatively, D is TRBD1 (6 bases). Germline V gives CDR1 SGHTA, CDR2 FQGNSA. The CDR3 loop spans 15 amino acids. The V end was cut by 2 bases, the J end by 7 bases, with 17 bases between.

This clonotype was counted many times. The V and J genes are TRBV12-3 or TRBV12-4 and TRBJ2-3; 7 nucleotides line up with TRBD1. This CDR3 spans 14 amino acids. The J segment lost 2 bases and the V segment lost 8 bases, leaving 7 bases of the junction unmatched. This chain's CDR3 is CASGLGTATDTQYF. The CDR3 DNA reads TGTGCCAGCGGGTTAGGGACAGCCACAGATACGCAGTATTTT.

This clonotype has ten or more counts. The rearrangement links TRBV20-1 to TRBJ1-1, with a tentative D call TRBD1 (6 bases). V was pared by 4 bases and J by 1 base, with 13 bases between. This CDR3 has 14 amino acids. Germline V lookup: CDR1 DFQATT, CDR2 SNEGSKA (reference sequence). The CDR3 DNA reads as TGCAGTGCTAAGGGGGGGGCCCAGAACACTGAAGCTTTCTTT. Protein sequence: CSAKGGAQNTEAFF.

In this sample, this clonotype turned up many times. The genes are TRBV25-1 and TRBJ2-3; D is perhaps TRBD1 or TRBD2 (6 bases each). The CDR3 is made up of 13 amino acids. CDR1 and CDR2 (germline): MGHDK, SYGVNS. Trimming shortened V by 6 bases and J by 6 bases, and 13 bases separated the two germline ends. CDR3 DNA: TGTGCCAGCAGGAAGACAGGAGGGGATACGCAGTATTTT. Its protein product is CASRKTGGDTQYF.